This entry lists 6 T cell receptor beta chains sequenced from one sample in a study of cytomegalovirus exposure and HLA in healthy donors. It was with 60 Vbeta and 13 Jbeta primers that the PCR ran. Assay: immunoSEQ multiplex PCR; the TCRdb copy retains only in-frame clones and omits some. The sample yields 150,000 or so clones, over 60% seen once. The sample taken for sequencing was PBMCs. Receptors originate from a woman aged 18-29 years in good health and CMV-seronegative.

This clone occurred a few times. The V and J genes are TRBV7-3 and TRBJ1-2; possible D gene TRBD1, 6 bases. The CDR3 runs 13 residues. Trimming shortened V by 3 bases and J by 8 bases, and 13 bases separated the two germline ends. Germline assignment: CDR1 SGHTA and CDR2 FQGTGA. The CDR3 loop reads CASSLVQGDGYTF. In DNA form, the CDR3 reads TGTGCCAGCAGCTTGGTACAGGGCGACGGCTACACCTTC.

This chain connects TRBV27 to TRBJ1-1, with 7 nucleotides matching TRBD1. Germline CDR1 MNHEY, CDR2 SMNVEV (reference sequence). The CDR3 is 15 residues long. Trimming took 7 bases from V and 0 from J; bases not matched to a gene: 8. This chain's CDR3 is CASNAGGSLNTEAFF. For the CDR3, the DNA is TGTGCCAGCAATGCAGGGGGTTCCTTGAACACTGAAGCTTTCTTT.

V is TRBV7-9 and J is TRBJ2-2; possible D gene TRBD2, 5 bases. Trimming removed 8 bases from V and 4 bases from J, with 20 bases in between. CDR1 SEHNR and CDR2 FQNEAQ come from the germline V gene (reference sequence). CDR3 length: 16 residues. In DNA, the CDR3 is TGTGCCAGCGGGAGCGAACCCGTACGGACCACCGGGGAGCTGTTTTTT. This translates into CASGSEPVRTTGELFF.

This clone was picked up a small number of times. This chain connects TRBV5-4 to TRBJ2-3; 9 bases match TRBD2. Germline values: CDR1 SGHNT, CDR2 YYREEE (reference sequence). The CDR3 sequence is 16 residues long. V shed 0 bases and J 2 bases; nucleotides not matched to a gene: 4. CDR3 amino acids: CASSLGAGGPTDTQYF. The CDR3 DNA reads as TGTGCCAGCAGCTTGGGAGCGGGGGGACCCACAGATACGCAGTATTTT.

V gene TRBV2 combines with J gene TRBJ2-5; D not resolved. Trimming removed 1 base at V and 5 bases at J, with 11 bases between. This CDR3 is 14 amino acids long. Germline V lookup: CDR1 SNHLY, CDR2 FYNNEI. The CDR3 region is CASSEVGRAETQYF. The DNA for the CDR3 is TGTGCCAGCAGTGAAGTCGGCAGAGCGGAGACCCAGTACTTC.

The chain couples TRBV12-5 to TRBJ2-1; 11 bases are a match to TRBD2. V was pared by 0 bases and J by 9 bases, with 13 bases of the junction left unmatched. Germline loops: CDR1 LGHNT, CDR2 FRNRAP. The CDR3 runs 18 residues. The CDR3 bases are TGTGCTAGTGGTTTGGTACTGCTACTAGCGGGGGTAGGCATTGAGCAGTTCTTC. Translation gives CASGLVLLLAGVGIEQFF.